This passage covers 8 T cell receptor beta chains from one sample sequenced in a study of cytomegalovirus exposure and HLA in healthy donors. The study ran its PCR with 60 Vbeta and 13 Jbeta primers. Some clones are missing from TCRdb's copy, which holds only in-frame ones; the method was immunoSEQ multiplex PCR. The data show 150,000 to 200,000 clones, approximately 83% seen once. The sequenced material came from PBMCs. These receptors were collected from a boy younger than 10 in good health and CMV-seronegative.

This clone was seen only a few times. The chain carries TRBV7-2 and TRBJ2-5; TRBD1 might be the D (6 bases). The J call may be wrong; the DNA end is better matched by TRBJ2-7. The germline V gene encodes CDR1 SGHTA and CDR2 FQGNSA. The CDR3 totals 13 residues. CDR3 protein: CASSRNRDGEQYF. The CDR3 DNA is TGTGCCAGCAGCCGAAACAGGGATGGCGAGCAGTACTTC.

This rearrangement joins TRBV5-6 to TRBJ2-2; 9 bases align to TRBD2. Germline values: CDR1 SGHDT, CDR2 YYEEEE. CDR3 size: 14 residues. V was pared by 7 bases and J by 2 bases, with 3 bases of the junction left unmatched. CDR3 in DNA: TGTGCCAGCCAGCGGGGGGCCAACACCGGGGAGCTGTTTTTT. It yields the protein CASQRGANTGELFF.

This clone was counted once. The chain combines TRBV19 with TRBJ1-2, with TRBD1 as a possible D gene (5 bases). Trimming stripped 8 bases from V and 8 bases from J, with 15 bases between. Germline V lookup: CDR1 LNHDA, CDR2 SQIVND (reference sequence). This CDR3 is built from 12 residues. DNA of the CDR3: TGTGCCAGTGGGAGGCAGGGCACAGGCTACACCTTC. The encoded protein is CASGRQGTGYTF.

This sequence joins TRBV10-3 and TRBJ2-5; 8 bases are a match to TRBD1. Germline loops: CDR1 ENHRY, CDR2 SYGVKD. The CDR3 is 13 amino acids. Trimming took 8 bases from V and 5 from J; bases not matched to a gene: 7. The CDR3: CAIGEDREETQYF. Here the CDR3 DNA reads TGTGCCATCGGGGAGGACAGGGAGGAGACCCAGTACTTC.

In nucleotides, the CDR3 is TGTGCCAGTAGTATAGAGAGGGGGACAGGGGACGAAGCTTTCTTT. It translates to CASSIERGTGDEAFF. The gene calls are TRBV19 and TRBJ1-1, with 10 bases that match TRBD1. The CDR3 length is 15 residues. With V trimmed by 0 bases and J by 8 bases, 6 bases remained unmatched. The germline CDR1 and CDR2 sequences are LNHDA and SQIVND (reference sequence). The variable domain in full, with the rest retrieved from reference TRBV19 and TRBJ1-1, is DGGITQSPKYLFRKEGQNVTLSCEQNLNHDAMYWYRQDPGQGLRLIYYSQIVNDFQKGDIAEGYSVSREKKESFPLTVTSAQKNPTAFYLCASSIERGTGDEAFFGQGTRLTVV.

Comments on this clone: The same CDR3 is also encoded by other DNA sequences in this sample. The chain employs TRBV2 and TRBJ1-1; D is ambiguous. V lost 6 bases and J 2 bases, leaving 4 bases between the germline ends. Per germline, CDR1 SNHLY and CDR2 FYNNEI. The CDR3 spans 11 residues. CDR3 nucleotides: TGTGCCAGCAGGGGCAACACTGAAGCTTTCTTT. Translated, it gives CASRGNTEAFF.

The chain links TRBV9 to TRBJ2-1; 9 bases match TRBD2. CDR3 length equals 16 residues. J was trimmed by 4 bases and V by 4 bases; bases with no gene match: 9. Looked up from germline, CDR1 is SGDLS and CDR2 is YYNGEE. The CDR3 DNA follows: TGTGCCAGCAGCCCCCTTGGCGGGGGGGGTTACAATGAGCAGTTCTTC. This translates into CASSPLGGGGYNEQFF.

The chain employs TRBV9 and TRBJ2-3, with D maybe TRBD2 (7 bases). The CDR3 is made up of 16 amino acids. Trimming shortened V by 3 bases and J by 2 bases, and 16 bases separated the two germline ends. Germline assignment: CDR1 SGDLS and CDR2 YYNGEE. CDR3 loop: CASSALSGTPTDTQYF. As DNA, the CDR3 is TGTGCCAGCAGCGCGCTGAGCGGGACACCCACAGATACGCAGTATTTT.